This T cell receptor (beta chain) was profiled in a study of blood T cell repertoires in COVID-19. Background on the study: Both acute and convalescent COVID-19 samples were obtained from the United States, Italy and Spain.

Original processing notes: Cell counts per sample came from amplifying reference gene primers. Profiling relied on immunoSEQ multiplex PCR, and the TCRdb table lists in-frame clones only, not all of them. D and trimming were read from the DNA, whereas the V and J calls and clone size are those reported in that table. The top ten hold 5% of the sample, which has roughly 150,000 clones, roughly 85% seen once. In its sample, this clone was seen once. The length of the CDR3 is 13 residues. CDR1 and CDR2 (germline): SQVTM, ANQGSEA. The V gene lost 8 bases and the J gene lost 0 bases, with 13 bases spanning the gap.

The chain links TRBV29-1 to TRBJ1-1, with no clear D. Sequenced input: peripheral blood. This clonotype was obtained from a human donor in a cohort sampled during active COVID-19. The CDR3 is CSLSPGLNTEAFF. In DNA form, the CDR3 reads TGCAGCCTCTCTCCGGGTCTGAACACTGAAGCTTTCTTT.